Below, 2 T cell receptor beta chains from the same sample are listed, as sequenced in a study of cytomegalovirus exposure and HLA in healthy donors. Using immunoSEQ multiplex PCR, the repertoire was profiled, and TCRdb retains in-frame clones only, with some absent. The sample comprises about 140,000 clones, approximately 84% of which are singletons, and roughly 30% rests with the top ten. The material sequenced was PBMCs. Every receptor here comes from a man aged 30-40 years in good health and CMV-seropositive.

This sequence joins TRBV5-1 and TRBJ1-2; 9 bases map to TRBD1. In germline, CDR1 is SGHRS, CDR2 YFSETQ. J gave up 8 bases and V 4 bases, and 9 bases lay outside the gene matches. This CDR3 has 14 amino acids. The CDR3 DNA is TGCGCCAGCAGCCGGACAGGGGATGTGGAGGGCTACACCTTC. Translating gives CASSRTGDVEGYTF.

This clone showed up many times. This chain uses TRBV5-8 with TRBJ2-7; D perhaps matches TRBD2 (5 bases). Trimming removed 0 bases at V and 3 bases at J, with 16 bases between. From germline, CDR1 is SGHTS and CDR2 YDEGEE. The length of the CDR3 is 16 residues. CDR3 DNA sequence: TGTGCCAGCAGCTTGGCCGAGCGGTCCTCGGGCTACGAGCAGTACTTC. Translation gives CASSLAERSSGYEQYF.